A single sample is the source of the 27 T cell receptor beta chains below, sequenced in a study of blood T cell repertoires in COVID-19. Produced via immunoSEQ multiplex PCR; TCRdb's table is partial and in-frame only. Here the sample spans over 250,000 clones, roughly nine tenths being singletons. Source material: PBMCs or T cells enriched from blood (not recorded which). All receptors derive from a woman younger than 35 who had recovered from COVID-19.

CDR3 protein: CASSARVAVSTDTQYF. DNA of the CDR3: TGTGCCAGCAGCGCACGGGTGGCGGTTAGCACAGATACGCAGTATTTT. V is TRBV7-6 and J is TRBJ2-3; D unclear. The CDR3 has 16 amino acids. CDR1 is SGHVS, CDR2 FNYEAQ, per germline. V was cut by 5 bases and J by 0 bases, with 15 bases left in between.

The CDR3 loop reads CASSVALNTEAFF. The CDR3 DNA follows: TGTGCCAGCAGCGTCGCGCTGAACACTGAAGCTTTCTTT. The V gene is TRBV9, the J gene TRBJ1-1; D gene uncertain. The CDR3 loop spans 13 amino acids. V lost 2 bases to trimming and J lost 0 bases, with 5 bases between them. Germline assignment: CDR1 SGDLS and CDR2 YYNGEE.

The chain carries TRBV6-4 and TRBJ2-2, with TRBD2 matching 8 bases. V lost 8 bases, J lost 0 bases, and 14 bases stayed unmatched. CDR1 and CDR2 from the germline V gene are MRHNA and SNTAGT. This CDR3 region has 18 residues. The CDR3 loop reads CASQHKGSGAANTGELFF. CDR3 in DNA: TGTGCCAGCCAGCATAAAGGTAGCGGGGCCGCGAACACCGGGGAGCTGTTTTTT.

The chain joins TRBV2 to TRBJ2-7; 10 nucleotides align to TRBD1. The CDR3 sequence is 15 residues long. With 6 bases clipped from V and 0 bases from J, the junction kept 5 bases outside the gene matches. The germline V gene encodes CDR1 SNHLY and CDR2 FYNNEI. CDR3 nucleotides: TGTGCCAGCAGCGGGGACAGGGGCAACTCCTACGAGCAGTACTTC. It encodes CASSGDRGNSYEQYF.

The chain is built from TRBV6-6 and TRBJ2-7, with TRBD2 matching 13 bases. The germline gives CDR1 MNHNY, CDR2 SVGAGI (reference sequence). V lost 5 bases to trimming and J lost 0 bases; unmatched junction nucleotides: 13. The length of the CDR3 is 19 residues. CDR3: CASSRGWTSGGPSSYEQYF. CDR3 bases: TGTGCCAGCAGTCGGGGCTGGACTAGCGGGGGCCCTTCCTCCTACGAGCAGTACTTC.

The rearrangement uses TRBV11-2 and TRBJ2-1, with D possibly matching TRBD2 (5 bases). Trimming shortened V by 3 bases and J by 0 bases, and 9 bases separated the two germline ends. This CDR3 is built from 15 residues. The germline gives CDR1 SGHAT, CDR2 FQNNGV. The DNA for the CDR3 is TGTGCCAGCAGCTTTACGGGGTTCTCCTACAATGAGCAGTTCTTC. It translates to CASSFTGFSYNEQFF. Full variable domain (rest looked up from reference TRBV11-2 and TRBJ2-1): EAGVAQSPRYKIIEKRQSVAFWCNPISGHATLYWYQQILGQGPKLLIQFQNNGVVDDSQLPKDRFSAERLKGVDSTLKIQPAKLEDSAVYLCASSFTGFSYNEQFFGPGTRLTVL.

The gene calls are TRBV6-5 and TRBJ1-1; 9 bases line up with TRBD1. CDR3 size: 14 residues. Germline V lookup: CDR1 MNHEY, CDR2 SVGAGI. V was pared by 5 bases and J by 5 bases, with 6 bases of the junction left unmatched. The CDR3 coding sequence is TGTGCCAGCAGTACACAGGGGGCTTGGACTGAAGCTTTCTTT. It yields the protein CASSTQGAWTEAFF.

This chain uses TRBV3-1 (or the pseudogene TRBV3-2) with TRBJ2-5, with 9 bases matching TRBD2. The germline CDR1 and CDR2 sequences are LGHDT and YNNKEL (reference sequence). V shed 5 bases, J shed 3 bases, and the junction held 19 bases outside the gene matches. This CDR3 has 19 amino acids. The CDR3, as DNA: TGTGCCAGCAGCTACACCATTCAGGCGGGGGGGCCCTTCAAAGAGACCCAGTACTTC. It encodes CASSYTIQAGGPFKETQYF.

The genes are TRBV5-4 and TRBJ1-2; D ambiguous. Germline V CDR1 and CDR2: SGHNT, YYREEE (reference sequence). Trimming removed 0 bases from V and 7 bases from J, with 4 bases in between. This CDR3 has 11 residues. The CDR3 region has the DNA TGTGCCAGCAGCTTGGCGTCTGGCTACACCTTC. Translating gives CASSLASGYTF. The whole variable domain, filled in from reference TRBV5-4 and TRBJ1-2, reads ETGVTQSPTHLIKTRGQQVTLRCSSQSGHNTVSWYQQALGQGPQFIFQYYREEENGRGNFPPRFSGLQFPNYSSELNVNALELDDSALYLCASSLASGYTFGSGTRLTVV.

The chain uses TRBV19 and TRBJ1-4, with D uncertain. The CDR3 has 13 amino acids. The V gene lost 6 bases and the J gene lost 8 bases, with 13 bases spanning the gap. Germline values: CDR1 LNHDA, CDR2 SQIVND (reference sequence). The CDR3: CASRTGGPEKLFF. The CDR3 DNA follows: TGTGCCAGTAGGACGGGAGGTCCGGAAAAACTGTTTTTT.

CDR3 region: CASSISQANTEAFF. CDR3 DNA: TGTGCCAGTAGTATCAGTCAGGCGAACACTGAAGCTTTCTTT. V and J are TRBV19 and TRBJ1-1; D unresolved. CDR1 LNHDA and CDR2 SQIVND come from the germline V gene (reference sequence). The length of the CDR3 is 14 residues. V was cut by 3 bases and J by 1 base, with 9 bases left in between.

In its sample, this clone was seen once. The J gene is TRBJ1-1, the V gene TRBV19; 11 bases are a match to TRBD1. The CDR3 spans 16 residues. Germline V gene lookup returns CDR1 LNHDA and CDR2 SQIVND (reference sequence). The ends lost 7 bases at V and 5 bases at J; junction bases unmatched: 12. Here the CDR3 reads CASILTGTGGGTEAFF. Written as DNA, the CDR3 is TGTGCCAGTATTTTAACTGGGACAGGGGGAGGAACTGAAGCTTTCTTT.

The V and J genes are TRBV5-6 and TRBJ1-2, with unresolved D. Germline lookup yields CDR1 SGHDT and CDR2 YYEEEE. This CDR3 region has 15 residues. Between the trimmed V and J ends, which lost 0 bases and 4 bases, there was a span of 13 bases. In nucleotides, the CDR3 is TGTGCCAGCAGCTTGGTATCTCAGACGGGCTATGGCTACACCTTC. Protein product: CASSLVSQTGYGYTF.

The J gene is TRBJ1-2, the V gene TRBV2; 11 nucleotides match TRBD1. This CDR3 is 15 amino acids long. CDR1 and CDR2 from the germline V gene are SNHLY and FYNNEI. The junction had 4 bases not matched to a gene; V was cut back by 5 bases and J by 2 bases. The CDR3 region has the DNA TGTGCCAGCAGTCGGACAGGGGGCACGAACTATGGCTACACCTTC. Translation: CASSRTGGTNYGYTF. Combining the CDR3 with reference TRBV2 and TRBJ1-2 gives the whole variable domain EPEVTQTPSHQVTQMGQEVILRCVPISNHLYFYWYRQILGQKVEFLVSFYNNEISEKSEIFDDQFSVERPDGSNFTLKIRSTKLEDSAMYFCASSRTGGTNYGYTFGSGTRLTVV.

The chain carries TRBV5-4 and TRBJ2-1, with 9 bases fitting TRBD2. The CDR3 runs 14 residues. The J segment lost 5 bases and the V segment lost 0 bases, leaving 0 bases of the junction unmatched. Looked up from germline, CDR1 is SGHNT and CDR2 is YYREEE (reference sequence). The CDR3 sequence is CASSLGLADNEQFF. The CDR3 DNA reads as TGTGCCAGCAGCTTGGGACTAGCGGACAATGAGCAGTTCTTC.

The rearrangement uses TRBV5-1 and TRBJ2-1; tentative D call: TRBD1 (6 bases). The CDR3 contains 14 residues. Trimming took off 1 base at V and 6 bases at J, with 11 bases between the two ends. Germline CDR1 SGHRS, CDR2 YFSETQ. CDR3 residues: CASSLTGQLNEQFF. The DNA of the CDR3 is TGCGCCAGCAGCTTGACCGGACAGCTCAATGAGCAGTTCTTC. The whole variable domain, filled in from reference TRBV5-1 and TRBJ2-1, reads KAGVTQTPRYLIKTRGQQVTLSCSPISGHRSVSWYQQTPGQGLQFLFEYFSETQRNKGNFPGRFSGRQFSNSRSEMNVSTLELGDSALYLCASSLTGQLNEQFFGPGTRLTVL.

V gene TRBV28 combines with J gene TRBJ2-7; a possible D gene is TRBD2 (7 bases). V was cut by 7 bases and J by 7 bases, with 20 bases left in between. The CDR3 loop spans 14 amino acids. Germline V gene sequence: CDR1 MDHEN, CDR2 SYDVKM. In DNA form, the CDR3 reads TGTGCCAGCAAGAAAGGGGGGGGGCCCCTAGAGCAGTACTTC. The encoded protein is CASKKGGGPLEQYF.

This chain uses TRBV6-5 with TRBJ1-1; TRBD1 aligns across 9 bases. V was pared by 7 bases and J by 6 bases, with 9 bases of the junction left unmatched. This CDR3 contains 14 residues. Per the germline V gene, CDR1 is MNHEY and CDR2 is SVGAGI. DNA of the CDR3: TGTGCCAGCAAACAGGGGGCTCGGAGATCTGAAGCTTTCTTT. Translating gives CASKQGARRSEAFF.

The chain combines TRBV19 with TRBJ2-5; unclear D gene. V dropped 4 bases and J dropped 4 bases, with 13 bases sitting between them. The CDR3 extends over 14 amino acids. Per germline, CDR1 LNHDA and CDR2 SQIVND (reference sequence). CDR3 residues: CASSTRGVVETQYF. DNA of the CDR3: TGTGCCAGTAGTACCCGAGGAGTGGTAGAGACCCAGTACTTC.

V is TRBV4-1 and J is TRBJ2-5; D call uncertain. Trimming took 1 base from V and 4 from J, leaving 4 bases between them. This CDR3 has 12 amino acids. Looked up from germline, CDR1 is MGHRA and CDR2 is YSYEKL. CDR3 residues: CASSQVRETQYF. CDR3 sequence (DNA): TGCGCCAGCAGCCAAGTGCGAGAGACCCAGTACTTC.

The chain is built from TRBV2 and TRBJ1-2; D possibly corresponds to TRBD1 (5 bases). This CDR3 spans 13 amino acids. Germline V gene lookup returns CDR1 SNHLY and CDR2 FYNNEI. The V end lost 6 bases, the J end lost 3 bases, and 11 bases lay between the germline ends. The CDR3 nucleotides read TGTGCCAGCAGAGCAGGGTCCCACTATGGCTACACCTTC. Amino acids: CASRAGSHYGYTF.

The rearrangement uses TRBV19 and TRBJ1-1; 8 bases agree with TRBD1. With V trimmed by 1 base and J by 8 bases, 6 bases remained unmatched. CDR1 and CDR2 from the germline V gene are LNHDA and SQIVND (reference sequence). The CDR3 runs to 14 residues. The CDR3 nucleotides are TGTGCCAGTAGTATAGCAGGGACAGGCAGGGAAGCTTTCTTT. This codes for CASSIAGTGREAFF.

The chain uses TRBV24-1 and TRBJ1-1, with TRBD1 as a possible D gene (6 bases). This CDR3 spans 15 amino acids. Trimming removed 3 bases at V and 5 bases at J, with 15 bases between. Germline V lookup: CDR1 KGHDR, CDR2 SFDVKD. The CDR3 nucleotides are TGTGCCACCAGTGATCCCACGGGGGGCGGTACTGAAGCTTTCTTT. Residues: CATSDPTGGGTEAFF.

V is TRBV27 and J is TRBJ1-6; no clear D. Between the trimmed V and J ends, which lost 3 bases and 10 bases, there was a span of 10 bases. Germline lookup yields CDR1 MNHEY and CDR2 SMNVEV (reference sequence). CDR3 length: 13 residues. The CDR3 coding sequence is TGTGCCAGCAGTTTTTTGGCGGAATCACCCCTCCACTTT. It is translated as CASSFLAESPLHF.

The J gene is TRBJ1-5, the V gene TRBV19; 9 positions match TRBD1. CDR3 length equals 16 residues. From germline, CDR1 is LNHDA and CDR2 SQIVND (reference sequence). V lost 4 bases to trimming and J lost 3 bases; unmatched junction nucleotides: 7. CDR3 nucleotides: TGTGCCAGTAGTACGGGGACAGGGTGGAACAATCAGCCCCAGCATTTT. Encoded protein: CASSTGTGWNNQPQHF.

The chain is built from TRBV5-5 and TRBJ1-6, with a possible D match to TRBD1 (5 bases). The CDR3 contains 17 residues. Germline V gene sequence: CDR1 SGHKS, CDR2 YYEKEE (reference sequence). Trimming took 1 base from V and 5 from J, leaving 16 bases between them. The CDR3 region is CASSLRLLGRDNSPLHF. Written as DNA, the CDR3 is TGTGCCAGCAGCTTGAGGTTGCTCGGCAGGGATAATTCACCCCTCCACTTT.

The chain joins TRBV6-5 to TRBJ2-1; 7 bases map to TRBD2. Per germline, CDR1 MNHEY and CDR2 SVGAGI. This CDR3 spans 13 amino acids. V lost 6 bases and J lost 8; bases outside the gene matches: 7. The CDR3 region is CASRRGIRDEQFF. In DNA form, the CDR3 reads TGTGCCAGCAGGCGGGGGATTAGGGATGAGCAGTTCTTC.